Below are 30 T cell receptor beta chains sequenced from a single sample in a study of T cell responses to AZD1222 COVID-19 vaccine. The data were produced by immunoSEQ multiplex PCR, yet TCRdb's version contains in-frame clones alone and is incomplete. The table has 140,000 to 150,000 clones, around four fifths seen once; the top ten hold roughly 4%. The material was peripheral blood, obtained on day 0 of MenACWY control vaccination. The source of these receptors is an adult in good health.

The chain joins TRBV4-1 to TRBJ1-2, with D unclear. Trimming stripped 1 base from V and 0 bases from J, with 12 bases between. The CDR3 sequence is 16 residues long. In germline, CDR1 is MGHRA, CDR2 YSYEKL. CDR3 DNA: TGCGCCAGCAGCCAAGTTTGGGGAGGGACTAACTATGGCTACACCTTC. Protein: CASSQVWGGTNYGYTF.

The chain employs TRBV5-1 and TRBJ2-7, with D maybe TRBD1 (5 bases). The CDR3 sequence is 13 residues long. Germline CDR1 SGHRS, CDR2 YFSETQ. V lost 2 bases and J lost 1, with 7 bases in between. CDR3 amino acids: CASSFDSSYEQYF. The DNA for the CDR3 is TGCGCCAGCAGCTTCGACAGTTCCTACGAGCAGTACTTC. Combining the CDR3 with reference TRBV5-1 and TRBJ2-7 gives the whole variable domain KAGVTQTPRYLIKTRGQQVTLSCSPISGHRSVSWYQQTPGQGLQFLFEYFSETQRNKGNFPGRFSGRQFSNSRSEMNVSTLELGDSALYLCASSFDSSYEQYFGPGTRLTVT.

V usage is TRBV11-2 and J usage is TRBJ2-3; D perhaps matches TRBD1 (6 bases). Germline loops: CDR1 SGHAT, CDR2 FQNNGV. The CDR3 sequence is 18 residues long. V gave up 2 bases and J gave up 1 base, with 19 bases separating them. DNA for the CDR3: TGTGCCAGCAGCTTAAATGGGATAGGGCACAGGGGCACAGATACGCAGTATTTT. Amino acid sequence: CASSLNGIGHRGTDTQYF.

To note about this clone: The same CDR3 can be traced to other DNA sequences in this sample. The chain combines TRBV18 with TRBJ1-2; D ambiguous. Germline V gene data show CDR1 as KGHSH and CDR2 as LQKENI. Between the trimmed V and J ends, which lost 3 bases and 3 bases, there was a span of 8 bases. The CDR3 extends over 13 amino acids. CDR3: CASSPGGDYGYTF. CDR3 in DNA: TGTGCCAGCTCACCCGGTGGCGACTATGGCTACACCTTC. The full variable domain, completed using reference TRBV18 and TRBJ1-2, is NAGVMQNPRHLVRRRGQEARLRCSPMKGHSHVYWYRQLPEEGLKFMVYLQKENIIDESGMPKERFSAEFPKEGPSILRIQQVVRGDSAAYFCASSPGGDYGYTFGSGTRLTVV.

The chain recombines TRBV11-1 with TRBJ1-6; 12 positions agree with TRBD1. The germline gives CDR1 SGHAT, CDR2 FQDESV (reference sequence). This CDR3 has 13 amino acids. V gave up 5 bases and J gave up 10 bases; unmatched junction bases: 0. The CDR3 DNA sequence: TGTGCCAGCAGCGGGACAGGGGGCTCACCCCTCCACTTT. It encodes CASSGTGGSPLHF.

The CDR3 loop is CASSRTQSSGNTIYF. DNA of the CDR3: TGTGCCAGCAGTCGAACACAGAGCTCTGGAAACACCATATATTTT. This chain joins TRBV6-5 and TRBJ1-3; D is unclear. In germline, CDR1 is MNHEY, CDR2 SVGAGI. The V end was cut by 5 bases, the J end by 0 bases, with 11 bases between. CDR3 size: 15 residues.

This chain connects TRBV29-1 to TRBJ2-5; D might be TRBD1 or TRBD2, each matching 5 bases. Trimming shortened V by 5 bases and J by 5 bases, and 15 bases separated the two germline ends. Germline CDR1 is SQVTM and CDR2 is ANQGSEA. The CDR3 has 13 residues. The CDR3 coding sequence is TGCAGCGTTTGTCCTCAGGGACGGGAGACCCAGTACTTC. Translation gives CSVCPQGRETQYF.

This chain joins TRBV9 and TRBJ2-3; D gene ambiguous. The CDR3 length is 14 residues. The germline V and J ends were trimmed by 3 bases and 7 bases, with 15 bases remaining between them. Per the germline V gene, CDR1 is SGDLS and CDR2 is YYNGEE. CDR3 region: CASSAGSADYTQYF. The CDR3 DNA sequence: TGTGCCAGCAGCGCAGGTTCGGCGGATTATACGCAGTATTTT. The full variable domain, rest sourced from reference TRBV9 and TRBJ2-3, is DSGVTQTPKHLITATGQRVTLRCSPRSGDLSVYWYQQSLDQGLQFLIQYYNGEERAKGNILERFSAQQFPDLHSELNLSSLELGDSALYFCASSAGSADYTQYFGPGTRLTVL.

The V call is TRBV5-6, the J call TRBJ2-7; 7 bases agree with TRBD1. The CDR3 contains 15 residues. Trimming took 0 bases from V and 3 from J; bases not matched to a gene: 6. The V gene's germline CDR1 is SGHDT and CDR2 YYEEEE. CDR3: CASSLEWGQHYEQYF. DNA for the CDR3: TGTGCCAGCAGCTTGGAGTGGGGACAGCACTACGAGCAGTACTTC.

The chain employs TRBV6-5 and TRBJ1-3; no reliable D call. The CDR3 consists of 13 residues. The V gene's germline CDR1 is MNHEY and CDR2 SVGAGI. V lost 10 bases and J lost 0, with 10 bases in between. The CDR3 DNA follows: TGTGCCACCAGCAGTACCTCTGGAAACACCATATATTTT. Protein: CATSSTSGNTIYF.

The chain joins TRBV19 to TRBJ2-3, with 12 positions matching TRBD1. The ends lost 1 base at V and 6 bases at J; junction bases unmatched: 5. The CDR3 sequence is 16 residues long. The germline gives CDR1 LNHDA, CDR2 SQIVND (reference sequence). CDR3 bases: TGTGCCAGTAGTATAGGGGGACAGGGGGCGAGGGATACGCAGTATTTT. Its translation is CASSIGGQGARDTQYF.

CDR3 nucleotide sequence: TGTGCCAGCTCACCACAGGGGGCGAGCACAGATACGCAGTATTTT. This translates into CASSPQGASTDTQYF. V is TRBV18 and J is TRBJ2-3; 7 bases are shared with TRBD1. V gave up 1 base and J gave up 0 bases; unmatched junction bases: 1. Germline V lookup: CDR1 KGHSH, CDR2 LQKENI. The CDR3 sequence is 15 residues long.

The chain links TRBV5-6 to TRBJ1-5; perhaps TRBD1 as D (5 bases). The CDR3 contains 13 residues. The germline gives CDR1 SGHDT, CDR2 YYEEEE. V was pared by 2 bases and J by 7 bases, with 10 bases between. This chain's CDR3 is CASSFGGEQPQHF. CDR3 sequence (DNA): TGTGCCAGCAGCTTCGGGGGGGAGCAGCCCCAGCATTTT.

This clone has more than one count but fewer than ten. The chain carries TRBV3-1 (or the pseudogene TRBV3-2) and TRBJ2-7; D is perhaps TRBD1 (5 bases). The germline V and J ends were trimmed by 3 bases and 5 bases, with 11 bases remaining between them. The CDR3 extends over 13 amino acids. The germline V gene has CDR1 LGHDT and CDR2 YNNKEL (reference sequence). The CDR3 region has the DNA TGTGCCAGCAGCCATGCCGACAGCCACGAGCAGTACTTC. Translation: CASSHADSHEQYF.

The rearrangement uses TRBV9 and TRBJ2-6; no firm D call. CDR1 is SGDLS, CDR2 YYNGEE, per germline. Between the trimmed V and J ends, which lost 0 bases and 0 bases, there was a span of 10 bases. The CDR3 covers 17 residues. This chain's CDR3 is CASSVAAATSGANVLTF. The CDR3 DNA follows: TGTGCCAGCAGCGTAGCGGCGGCGACCTCTGGGGCCAACGTCCTGACTTTC.

This clone was detected only once. This chain uses TRBV6-5 with TRBJ2-7; no clear D gene. The CDR3 has 14 residues. Germline-derived CDR1 and CDR2 are MNHEY and SVGAGI. V shed 4 bases and J shed 0 bases, with 10 bases lying between them. The CDR3 nucleotides read TGTGCCAGCAGTTTCCGGCCCAACTCCTACGAGCAGTACTTC. Protein product: CASSFRPNSYEQYF.

V is TRBV9 and J is TRBJ1-2, with 9 bases lining up with TRBD1. This CDR3 has 17 residues. Germline V gene sequence: CDR1 SGDLS, CDR2 YYNGEE. Trimming at V came to 3 bases and at J to 8 bases, leaving 17 bases not matched to a gene. The CDR3: CASSDQGQGVPLGGYTF. For the CDR3, the DNA is TGTGCCAGCAGCGATCAGGGACAGGGAGTCCCTTTGGGGGGCTACACCTTC.

The genes are TRBV4-2 and TRBJ1-4, with D uncertain. The CDR3 runs 16 residues. CDR1 is LGHNA, CDR2 YNFKEQ, per germline. Between the trimmed V and J ends, which lost 0 bases and 8 bases, there was a span of 16 bases. The CDR3 sequence: CASSQDKGLGREKLFF. The CDR3 DNA reads TGTGCCAGCAGCCAAGATAAGGGCTTAGGACGGGAAAAACTGTTTTTT.

The J gene is TRBJ1-5, the V gene TRBV21-1; the DNA was not compared with TRBD1, the D call given in the table. TRBV21-1 is annotated as a pseudogene. The CDR3 is 15 amino acids. Written as DNA, the CDR3 is TGTGCCAGCAGCAAAGACAGGGCAGATAATACCCCCCAGCATTTT. This sequence encodes CASSKDRADNTPQHF.

The V gene is TRBV11-1, the J gene TRBJ2-2, with D maybe TRBD1 (7 bases). The V and J ends lost 0 bases and 3 bases respectively, with 11 bases between them. This CDR3 region has 16 residues. Germline V gene data show CDR1 as SGHAT and CDR2 as FQDESV (reference sequence). CDR3 residues: CASSLAEGADTGELFF. For the CDR3, the DNA is TGTGCCAGCAGCTTAGCGGAGGGGGCGGACACCGGGGAGCTGTTTTTT.

This clone was detected a few times. The gene calls are TRBV2 and TRBJ1-1, with D possibly matching TRBD1 (6 bases). V lost 7 bases to trimming and J lost 0 bases, with 9 bases between them. The CDR3 consists of 13 residues. Germline CDR1 reads SNHLY; CDR2 reads FYNNEI. CDR3: CASTGGMNTEAFF. The CDR3 nucleotides are TGTGCCAGCACCGGGGGCATGAACACTGAAGCTTTCTTT.

The rearrangement uses TRBV7-9 and TRBJ1-3; 9 bases are shared with TRBD1. CDR1 and CDR2 (germline): SEHNR, FQNEAQ (reference sequence). The CDR3 is 16 residues long. V was clipped by 5 bases and J by 8 bases; unmatched bases: 13. The CDR3 coding sequence is TGTGCCAGCAGCAGGGGATCCGGGACAGGGCCGTACACCATATATTTT. This codes for CASSRGSGTGPYTIYF.

The J gene is TRBJ2-4, the V gene TRBV3-1 (or the pseudogene TRBV3-2); D unresolved. The CDR3 consists of 14 residues. V lost 4 bases and J 7 bases, leaving 14 bases between the germline ends. In germline, CDR1 is LGHDT, CDR2 YNNKEL (reference sequence). CDR3 region: CASSLPAKGNIQYF. The CDR3 DNA follows: TGTGCCAGCAGCCTCCCGGCGAAAGGTAACATTCAGTACTTC.

V usage is TRBV4-1 and J usage is TRBJ1-2, with unresolved D. Germline V gene data show CDR1 as MGHRA and CDR2 as YSYEKL. The length of the CDR3 is 11 residues. V was shortened by 3 bases and J by 7 bases, with 6 bases between the two germline ends. The CDR3 sequence is CASSQLGGYTF. CDR3 nucleotides: TGCGCCAGCAGCCAGTTGGGTGGCTACACCTTC.

The V call is TRBV6-5, the J call TRBJ1-2, with 8 bases aligning to TRBD1. V gave up 6 bases and J gave up 6 bases; unmatched junction bases: 12. Germline CDR1 MNHEY, CDR2 SVGAGI. The length of the CDR3 is 15 residues. CDR3: CASSTTPTGADGYTF. CDR3 bases: TGTGCCAGCAGCACCACGCCGACAGGGGCCGATGGCTACACCTTC.

CDR3 loop: CASSLRDGVEKLFF. The CDR3 coding sequence is TGTGCCAGCAGTTTACGGGACGGGGTTGAAAAACTGTTTTTT. V usage is TRBV27 and J usage is TRBJ1-4; D might be TRBD1 (5 bases). The CDR3 runs 14 residues. Trimming took 2 bases from V and 7 from J, leaving 11 bases between them. From germline, CDR1 is MNHEY and CDR2 SMNVEV (reference sequence).

The J gene is TRBJ2-3, the V gene TRBV19, with D unclear. The length of the CDR3 is 13 residues. V gave up 2 bases and J gave up 6 bases, with 9 bases separating them. Germline V lookup: CDR1 LNHDA, CDR2 SQIVND (reference sequence). The CDR3 DNA is TGTGCCAGTAGTATATCGGTCCTGGATACGCAGTATTTT. Protein: CASSISVLDTQYF.

CDR3 nucleotides: TGCGCCAGCGGAAAGGGTTTAGCGAACACCGGGGAGCTGTTTTTT. It codes for CASGKGLANTGELFF. This chain links TRBV10-1 with TRBJ2-2; D not resolved. Looked up from germline, CDR1 is WNHNN and CDR2 is SYGVQD (reference sequence). The CDR3 consists of 15 residues. V was shortened by 8 bases and J by 0 bases, with 13 bases between the two germline ends.

In its sample, this clone was seen once. J is TRBJ1-5 and V is TRBV28, with no clear D. Germline CDR1 MDHEN, CDR2 SYDVKM. V was clipped by 6 bases and J by 5 bases, with 11 bases between them. This CDR3 has 13 residues. The CDR3 loop reads CASSLSGDQPQHF. The CDR3 bases are TGTGCCAGCAGCCTCTCTGGGGATCAGCCCCAGCATTTT.

The chain couples TRBV19 to TRBJ1-1; the match to TRBD1 covers 9 bases. This CDR3 contains 14 residues. V lost 5 bases and J lost 5; bases outside the gene matches: 6. Per the germline V gene, CDR1 is LNHDA and CDR2 is SQIVND (reference sequence). The CDR3 here is CASSLQGAPTEAFF. The CDR3 DNA sequence: TGTGCCAGTAGTCTACAGGGGGCGCCAACTGAAGCTTTCTTT.